The TCR beta chain under discussion was sequenced for a study of T cells expressing NK-cell markers. Findings of the study overall: In a group of 5 to 7 donors, dominant NKG2C+ clonotypes represented about 1.0-7.5% of CD8+ T cells.

Reprocessing the 5' RACE reads, TCRdb reports a single entry for every CDR3 protein and omits DNA. This sample's table has a few hundred thousand distinct CDR3 sequences. A remark on this clonotype: Its matching antigen is unknown.

CDR1 is SGHRS, CDR2 YFSETQ, per germline. This CDR3 has 15 amino acids. The J gene is TRBJ2-2, the V gene TRBV5-1. This receptor was obtained from a man younger than 35 in good health. The source material was blood T cells: a sorted CD56 or NKG2C T cell subset, CD4+ or CD8+ T cells, or bulk PBMC T cells (not recorded which). CDR3 region: CASSPTVGGTGELFF.